The sequence of this T cell receptor (beta chain) was determined in a study of tumor and adjacent non-tumor tissue in lung cancer. Study details: Millions of productive TCRbeta reads were obtained per sample on average. Study conclusions and caveats: Top 100 clones took a larger repertoire share in normal lung. Patients with more diverse tumor TCRs had worse survival.

No cell sorting was done before RNA was extracted from the tissue. This clonotype showed up just a few times. Its antigen is unidentified. This is likely a read error, given that the CDR3 carries no conserved phenylalanine or tryptophan at its end. TCRbeta libraries were built with three rounds of nested PCR, modified from ARM-PCR. Each CDR3 protein is one row after TCRdb ran MiXCR on the multiplex PCR reads. The table records 75,000 to 95,000 distinct CDR3 sequences, around 64% of them present only once. Trimming left V 5 bases short and J 10 bases short, with 24 bases between. CDR3 length: 16 amino acids. Germline loops: CDR1 MNHEY, CDR2 SVGAGI.

Sequenced: lung tumor tissue. The receptor comes from a man aged 55 to 70 with non-small cell lung cancer. The gene calls are TRBV6-5 and TRBJ2-1; D is possibly TRBD2 (6 bases). This chain's CDR3 is CASSSYQGLQEGEQFS. CDR3 coding DNA: TGTGCCAGCAGTAGTTACCAGGGACTCCAAGAGGGCGAGCAGTTCTCC.